Following are 21 T cell receptor beta chains from one sample sequenced in a study of neurological immune-mediated disorders. TCRdb passed the 5' RACE reads through MiXCR, listing each CDR3 protein once. The table records under 70,000 distinct CDR3 sequences, approximately 5.2% of them present only once. The sample was PBMCs. The origin of the receptors is a woman aged 25-40 years with multiple sclerosis.

This clonotype was found a few times. The rearrangement uses TRBV7-2 and TRBJ2-5; 12 bases are shared with TRBD1. The CDR3 totals 16 residues. Losses at the gene ends were 5 bases for V and 4 bases for J; bases not matched to a gene: 8. Germline assignment: CDR1 SGHTA and CDR2 FQGNSA. The CDR3 bases are TGTGCCAGCAGCGAACCGGGACAGGGGGCGGGAGAGACCCAGTACTTC. Its translation: CASSEPGQGAGETQYF.

In its sample, this clonotype was seen many times. The chain employs TRBV20-1 and TRBJ1-4; D ambiguous. Trimming cost V 4 bases and J 4 bases, with 13 bases left between them. Germline assignment: CDR1 DFQATT and CDR2 SNEGSKA (reference sequence). This CDR3 spans 14 amino acids. CDR3 in DNA: TGCAGTGCTAAACTTTTGAGGGATAATGAAAAACTGTTTTTT. Amino acids: CSAKLLRDNEKLFF.

This clonotype was observed at least ten times. The rearrangement joins TRBV7-2 to TRBJ2-3, with 12 bases aligning to TRBD2. The CDR3 is made up of 15 amino acids. V shed 1 base and J 4 bases; nucleotides not matched to a gene: 0. From germline, CDR1 is SGHTA and CDR2 FQGNSA. The CDR3 loop is CASSLGLAGADTQYF. The CDR3 coding sequence is TGTGCCAGCAGCTTAGGACTAGCGGGGGCAGATACGCAGTATTTT. The entire variable domain, with the rest obtained from reference TRBV7-2 and TRBJ2-3, is as follows: GAGVSQSPSNKVTEKGKDVELRCDPISGHTALYWYRQSLGQGLEFLIYFQGNSAPDKSGLPSDRFSAERTGGSVSTLTIQRTQQEDSAVYLCASSLGLAGADTQYFGPGTRLTVL.

There are many counts of this clonotype. This chain connects TRBV10-3 to TRBJ1-5; unclear D gene. Germline values: CDR1 ENHRY, CDR2 SYGVKD. The CDR3 length is 13 residues. The V and J ends lost 0 bases and 5 bases respectively, with 5 bases between them. The CDR3 here is CAISESRDQPQHF. CDR3 sequence (DNA): TGTGCCATCAGTGAGTCCAGAGATCAGCCCCAGCATTTT.

This clonotype was picked up many times. The V and J genes are TRBV5-1 and TRBJ1-6; 7 nucleotides align to TRBD1. J was trimmed by 9 bases and V by 0 bases; bases with no gene match: 3. Germline CDR1 reads SGHRS; CDR2 reads YFSETQ. The CDR3 consists of 14 residues. CDR3 region: CASSLGAGGSPLHF. The CDR3 nucleotides read TGCGCCAGCAGCTTGGGCGCAGGGGGTTCACCCCTCCACTTT. The variable domain in full, with the rest retrieved from reference TRBV5-1 and TRBJ1-6, is KAGVTQTPRYLIKTRGQQVTLSCSPISGHRSVSWYQQTPGQGLQFLFEYFSETQRNKGNFPGRFSGRQFSNSRSEMNVSTLELGDSALYLCASSLGAGGSPLHFGNGTRLTVT.

This clonotype came up once. This may be a read error: a much more frequent sequence differs by one nucleotide. The rearrangement joins TRBV2 to TRBJ1-1; the D is unclear. The CDR3 contains 13 residues. The germline gives CDR1 SNHLY, CDR2 FYNNEI. Trimming shortened V by 2 bases and J by 1 base, and 5 bases separated the two germline ends. The CDR3 loop is CASSEKGNTEAFF. CDR3 nucleotides: TGTGCCAGCAGTGAAAAGGGGAACACTGAAGCTTTCTTT.

Many counts were recorded for this clonotype. The chain's CDR3 is CASSQGTGYTDTQYF. As DNA, the CDR3 is TGTGCCAGCAGCCAAGGGACAGGTTACACAGATACGCAGTATTTT. The rearrangement links TRBV3-1 to TRBJ2-3; 7 bases are a match to TRBD1. The CDR3 is 15 amino acids. Per germline, CDR1 LGHDT and CDR2 YNNKEL (reference sequence). V lost 1 base, J lost 2 bases, and 3 bases stayed unmatched.

Many counts were recorded for this clonotype. The rearrangement links TRBV20-1 to TRBJ2-2; D possibly matches TRBD1 or TRBD2 (5 bases each). This CDR3 is built from 12 residues. V lost 5 bases and J lost 7, with 11 bases in between. Germline lookup yields CDR1 DFQATT and CDR2 SNEGSKA (reference sequence). DNA of the CDR3: TGCAGTGCTCACGGGACCCTCGGGGAGCTGTTTTTT. Encoded protein: CSAHGTLGELFF.

This clonotype was observed at least ten times. V and J are TRBV20-1 and TRBJ2-3; TRBD2 matches 9 bases. Germline trimming cut 3 bases from V and 4 bases from J; bases unmatched to any gene: 14. The CDR3 consists of 17 residues. The germline V gene encodes CDR1 DFQATT and CDR2 SNEGSKA (reference sequence). CDR3 DNA sequence: TGCAGTGCTAGGGGGCTAGAGGTAGCGGGGGTCGCAGATACGCAGTATTTT. Translated, it gives CSARGLEVAGVADTQYF.

Many counts were recorded for this clonotype. This chain uses TRBV9 with TRBJ1-3, with D possibly TRBD1 on 6 matching bases. Germline assignment: CDR1 SGDLS and CDR2 YYNGEE. V was cut by 3 bases and J by 0 bases, with 10 bases left in between. The length of the CDR3 is 15 residues. Here the CDR3 reads CASSAQGHSGNTIYF. The CDR3 DNA sequence: TGTGCCAGCAGCGCACAGGGACACTCTGGAAACACCATATATTTT.

This clonotype was seen a few times. V gene TRBV7-9 combines with J gene TRBJ1-2, with 7 bases identical to TRBD1. Losses at the gene ends were 2 bases for V and 2 bases for J; bases not matched to a gene: 8. CDR3 length: 16 residues. Germline CDR1 reads SEHNR; CDR2 reads FQNEAQ (reference sequence). This CDR3 reads CASSLLGTARNYGYTF. CDR3 nucleotide sequence: TGTGCCAGCAGCTTATTAGGGACAGCGAGGAACTATGGCTACACCTTC.

This clonotype was seen many times. The chain has TRBV5-1 and TRBJ2-7; 7 bases agree with TRBD1. The junction had 9 bases not matched to a gene; V was cut back by 3 bases and J by 6 bases. This CDR3 comprises 14 residues. Germline lookup yields CDR1 SGHRS and CDR2 YFSETQ. CDR3 nucleotides: TGCGCCAGCAGCTCCCAGGGGGAGAATACCGAGCAGTACTTC. Amino acid sequence: CASSSQGENTEQYF.

Regarding this clonotype: Without the conserved terminal phenylalanine or tryptophan, this CDR3 likely stems from a read error. The chain couples TRBV5-1 to TRBJ2-7; 13 positions match TRBD2. CDR1 is SGHRS and CDR2 is YFSETQ in the germline V gene. J was trimmed by 6 bases and V by 8 bases; bases with no gene match: 8. CDR3 size: 14 residues. CDR3 sequence: CASKTGTSGVEQYN. The CDR3 DNA follows: TGCGCCAGTAAGACCGGGACTAGCGGGGTCGAGCAGTACAAC.

In this sample, this clonotype turned up many times. This chain joins TRBV27 and TRBJ2-1; D remains ambiguous. Germline V gene data show CDR1 as MNHEY and CDR2 as SMNVEV (reference sequence). This CDR3 has 13 residues. Trimming shortened V by 5 bases and J by 7 bases, and 12 bases separated the two germline ends. As DNA, the CDR3 is TGTGCCAGCAGTCCTCCTAATTCGAATGAGCAGTTCTTC. Translation gives CASSPPNSNEQFF.

V and J are TRBV20-1 and TRBJ2-1; no definite D call. The length of the CDR3 is 13 residues. Germline lookup yields CDR1 DFQATT and CDR2 SNEGSKA (reference sequence). Trimming took off 6 bases at V and 8 bases at J, with 17 bases between the two ends. CDR3 coding DNA: TGCAGTGCCAAAAACTGGGCTATGGATGAGCAGTTCTTC. This translates into CSAKNWAMDEQFF.

This clonotype showed up many times. The chain uses TRBV20-1 and TRBJ2-2; 7 bases agree with TRBD2. J lost 6 bases, V lost 1 base, and 2 bases had no gene match. Germline lookup yields CDR1 DFQATT and CDR2 SNEGSKA (reference sequence). The CDR3 loop spans 13 amino acids. The CDR3 sequence is CSARATSAGELFF. The CDR3, as DNA: TGCAGTGCTAGAGCAACTAGCGCCGGGGAGCTGTTTTTT.

This clonotype was detected ten times or more. The chain is built from TRBV4-2 and TRBJ2-4; D perhaps matches TRBD1 (5 bases). Germline CDR1 reads LGHNA; CDR2 reads YNFKEQ. V was cut by 0 bases and J by 4 bases, with 7 bases left in between. The CDR3 totals 14 residues. The CDR3 spells CASSQEYRKNIQYF. CDR3 coding DNA: TGTGCCAGCAGCCAAGAATACAGGAAAAACATTCAGTACTTC.

This chain connects TRBV20-1 to TRBJ2-1, with D possibly TRBD1 on 6 matching bases. The V gene's germline CDR1 is DFQATT and CDR2 SNEGSKA (reference sequence). With 3 bases removed from V and 0 bases from J, the gap between germline ends came to 9 bases. CDR3 size: 14 residues. CDR3 DNA sequence: TGCAGTGCTAGGGCCAGGGGCTCCTACAATGAGCAGTTCTTC. Protein product: CSARARGSYNEQFF.

This clonotype was picked up a small number of times. This rearrangement joins TRBV20-1 to TRBJ1-1; no clear D gene. Germline values: CDR1 DFQATT, CDR2 SNEGSKA (reference sequence). The CDR3 has 13 amino acids. V was cut by 5 bases and J by 1 base, with 11 bases left in between. The CDR3 sequence is CSALGLANTEAFF. DNA for the CDR3: TGCAGTGCTCTCGGACTGGCGAACACTGAAGCTTTCTTT.

Many counts were recorded for this clonotype. This chain connects TRBV7-6 to TRBJ2-7; 7 bases are a match to TRBD1. The CDR3 sequence is 14 residues long. Germline lookup yields CDR1 SGHVS and CDR2 FNYEAQ. The V gene end was trimmed by 5 bases and the J gene end by 5 bases; junction bases not matched to a gene: 9. In DNA, the CDR3 is TGTGCCAGCAGCGGGACAGAGGGCGGGCACGAGCAGTACTTC. It yields the protein CASSGTEGGHEQYF.

The sample holds many counts of this clonotype. This rearrangement joins TRBV11-2 to TRBJ2-1; 11 bases match TRBD2. CDR1 and CDR2 (germline): SGHAT, FQNNGV. The ends lost 5 bases at V and 3 bases at J; junction bases unmatched: 3. This CDR3 is built from 15 residues. CDR3: CASSPGLADYNEQFF. In DNA form, the CDR3 reads TGTGCCAGCAGCCCGGGACTAGCGGACTACAATGAGCAGTTCTTC.